This TCR beta chain was retrieved from a study of blood T cell repertoires in COVID-19. In the study overall: The samples span acute and convalescent COVID-19 from the United States, Italy and Spain.

The trim removed 8 bases at V and 5 bases at J, leaving 7 bases unmatched. The CDR3 is made up of 14 amino acids. The V gene's germline CDR1 is MGHDK and CDR2 SYGVNS. Authors' methods: It was from reference gene primer amplification that nucleated cell counts were estimated. Libraries were prepared by immunoSEQ multiplex PCR; TCRdb keeps only in-frame clonotypes and omits some of them. The DNA gave D and trimming, while V, J and clone size come from that table. The sample gives tens of thousands of clones, about 78% of which show up once; less than 25% is in the top ten. This rearrangement joins TRBV25-1 to TRBJ2-2, with 8 bases that match TRBD1. The specimen was peripheral blood. The source is a man older than 75 with active or convalescent COVID-19. CDR3 loop: CASGSTGETGELFF. The CDR3 DNA reads as TGTGCCAGCGGATCGACAGGGGAAACCGGGGAGCTGTTTTTT. Full variable domain (missing parts from reference TRBV25-1 and TRBJ2-2): EADIYQTPRYLVIGTGKKITLECSQTMGHDKMYWYQQDPGMELHLIHYSYGVNSTEKGDLSSESTVSRIRTEHFPLTLESARPSHTSQYLCASGSTGETGELFFGEGSRLTVL.